The 30 T cell receptor beta chains presented below share a single source sample, sequenced in a study of blood T cell repertoires in COVID-19. Sequenced by immunoSEQ multiplex PCR; TCRdb stores in-frame clones only, minus some. The sample has approximately 160,000 clones, 81% seen once; the top ten hold 9.5% to 12%. Sequencing was carried out using peripheral blood. These receptors came from a man between 60 and 75 years old with active or convalescent COVID-19.

The V call is TRBV7-9, the J call TRBJ1-5; weak D call: TRBD1 (5 bases). The CDR3 has 15 residues. Looked up from germline, CDR1 is SEHNR and CDR2 is FQNEAQ (reference sequence). Trimming cost V 1 base and J 1 base, with 8 bases left between them. The CDR3 protein is CASSLGRGSNQPQHF. The CDR3 DNA reads TGTGCCAGCAGCTTAGGTAGGGGCAGCAATCAGCCCCAGCATTTT.

V gene TRBV6-6 combines with J gene TRBJ2-7; 12 bases align to TRBD1. V lost 5 bases to trimming and J lost 0 bases; unmatched junction nucleotides: 5. Germline V gives CDR1 MNHNY, CDR2 SVGAGI (reference sequence). The CDR3 sequence is 16 residues long. CDR3 DNA sequence: TGTGCCAGCAGTAGGGGGACAGGGGGCCCCTCCTACGAGCAGTACTTC. Translation: CASSRGTGGPSYEQYF.

The gene calls are TRBV3-1 (or the pseudogene TRBV3-2) and TRBJ1-1; the D gene is possibly TRBD1 (5 bases). The CDR3 is made up of 12 amino acids. Germline V gene data show CDR1 as LGHDT and CDR2 as YNNKEL (reference sequence). Trimming left V 1 base short and J 10 bases short, with 10 bases between. The CDR3 DNA reads as TGTGCCAGCAGCCAAGGGGACTTTCGAGCTTTCTTT. It is translated as CASSQGDFRAFF.

This clone was seen only a few times. The chain joins TRBV6-5 to TRBJ2-1; possible D gene TRBD2, 6 bases. This CDR3 has 13 amino acids. The ends were cut back, 11 bases at V and 8 bases at J, with 19 bases in the middle. Germline V CDR1 and CDR2: MNHEY, SVGAGI. The DNA of the CDR3 is TGTGCCGGAGGGAGATCCAGGGCCGATGAGCAGTTCTTC. As protein: CAGGRSRADEQFF.

V and J are TRBV19 and TRBJ1-1, with D perhaps matching TRBD1 (6 bases). CDR1 is LNHDA and CDR2 is SQIVND in the germline V gene (reference sequence). CDR3 length equals 14 residues. Trimming pared 5 bases from V and 0 bases from J, leaving 10 bases between. The CDR3 loop reads CASSVRGLNTEAFF. The CDR3 nucleotides read TGTGCCAGTAGTGTAAGGGGGTTGAACACTGAAGCTTTCTTT.

This sequence joins TRBV7-3 and TRBJ2-1; 11 bases fit TRBD2. The trim removed 5 bases at V and 8 bases at J, leaving 8 bases unmatched. Looked up from germline, CDR1 is SGHTA and CDR2 is FQGTGA. The CDR3 spans 15 residues. The CDR3 spells CASSLTSGVNDEQFF. The CDR3 DNA is TGTGCCAGCAGCCTGACTAGCGGGGTGAACGATGAGCAGTTCTTC.

This chain uses TRBV7-9 with TRBJ2-3; D may be TRBD2 (8 bases). The CDR3 is 16 residues long. V was cut by 6 bases and J by 1 base, with 17 bases left in between. Germline V gene data show CDR1 as SEHNR and CDR2 as FQNEAQ (reference sequence). CDR3 DNA: TGTGCCAGCAGTTCGGGAGGGGGCGCGGGCACAGATACGCAGTATTTT. It translates to CASSSGGGAGTDTQYF.

The rearrangement links TRBV4-2 to TRBJ1-4; no clear D gene. The CDR3 extends over 15 amino acids. From germline, CDR1 is LGHNA and CDR2 YNFKEQ. Trimming cost V 0 bases and J 3 bases, with 8 bases left between them. CDR3 region: CASSQELVANEKLFF. CDR3 nucleotides: TGTGCCAGCAGCCAAGAACTGGTGGCTAATGAAAAACTGTTTTTT.

The V and J genes are TRBV6-5 and TRBJ1-5; possibly TRBD1 for D (5 bases). Trimming took 7 bases from V and 2 from J, leaving 12 bases between them. CDR1 is MNHEY and CDR2 is SVGAGI in the germline V gene. The CDR3 length is 14 residues. CDR3 DNA: TGTGCCAGCACCCCCCCGGGGGGCAATCAGCCCCAGCATTTT. Translated: CASTPPGGNQPQHF.

Only a few counts were recorded for this clone. CDR3 amino acids: CASSQEALAGGHRTDTQYF. CDR3 in DNA: TGTGCCAGCAGCCAAGAGGCGTTAGCGGGGGGGCATCGCACAGATACGCAGTATTTT. The chain combines TRBV4-2 with TRBJ2-3, with 11 bases fitting TRBD2. The CDR3 sequence is 19 residues long. Germline V gives CDR1 LGHNA, CDR2 YNFKEQ. V gave up 0 bases and J gave up 1 base; unmatched junction bases: 9.

The chain employs TRBV7-2 and TRBJ1-1, with 7 bases lining up with TRBD1. V lost 3 bases to trimming and J lost 0 bases; unmatched junction nucleotides: 10. This CDR3 is 17 amino acids long. Germline lookup yields CDR1 SGHTA and CDR2 FQGNSA. CDR3 coding DNA: TGTGCCAGCAGCTTGTCCGACAGGGTATATGTGAACACTGAAGCTTTCTTT. Protein product: CASSLSDRVYVNTEAFF. The whole variable domain, remainder taken from reference TRBV7-2 and TRBJ1-1, is GAGVSQSPSNKVTEKGKDVELRCDPISGHTALYWYRQSLGQGLEFLIYFQGNSAPDKSGLPSDRFSAERTGGSVSTLTIQRTQQEDSAVYLCASSLSDRVYVNTEAFFGQGTRLTVV.

This chain uses TRBV5-4 with TRBJ2-7, with a tentative D call TRBD2 (5 bases). The germline CDR1 and CDR2 sequences are SGHNT and YYREEE (reference sequence). Trimming shortened V by 5 bases and J by 2 bases, and 11 bases separated the two germline ends. The CDR3 has 13 amino acids. CDR3 sequence: CASSSPGTYEQYF. CDR3 nucleotide sequence: TGTGCCAGCAGTTCCCCGGGGACCTACGAGCAGTACTTC.

Here the CDR3 DNA reads TGTGCCAGCAGCTTAGGTCGGGGGAGCTCCTACGAGCAGTACTTC. This translates into CASSLGRGSSYEQYF. This chain uses TRBV7-9 with TRBJ2-7; possibly TRBD2 for D (6 bases). This CDR3 is 15 amino acids long. Trimming took 1 base from V and 0 from J, leaving 10 bases between them. The V gene's germline CDR1 is SEHNR and CDR2 FQNEAQ (reference sequence).

A few counts support this clone. The chain is built from TRBV4-1 and TRBJ1-2; D not certain. Trimming removed 0 bases from V and 0 bases from J, with 14 bases in between. Germline CDR1 reads MGHRA; CDR2 reads YSYEKL. The CDR3 runs to 17 residues. CDR3 loop: CASSQDILTAANYGYTF. CDR3 nucleotide sequence: TGCGCCAGCAGCCAAGATATCTTGACGGCGGCTAACTATGGCTACACCTTC.

This chain uses TRBV6-5 with TRBJ1-6; TRBD1 matches at 7 bases. CDR1 is MNHEY, CDR2 SVGAGI, per germline. V was pared by 6 bases and J by 13 bases, with 15 bases of the junction left unmatched. The CDR3 consists of 15 residues. The CDR3 loop reads CASRRQGPSVSPLHF. The CDR3 DNA follows: TGTGCCAGCAGACGACAGGGACCCTCGGTTAGTCCCCTCCACTTT.

The chain has TRBV2 and TRBJ1-1, with TRBD1 matching 9 bases. Germline assignment: CDR1 SNHLY and CDR2 FYNNEI. V was clipped by 6 bases and J by 5 bases; unmatched bases: 7. The CDR3 loop spans 14 amino acids. In DNA form, the CDR3 reads TGTGCCAGCAGGCAGACAGGGGGATTTACTGAAGCTTTCTTT. As protein: CASRQTGGFTEAFF.

This chain joins TRBV7-2 and TRBJ2-3, with 10 positions matching TRBD2. This CDR3 spans 15 amino acids. Losses at the gene ends were 4 bases for V and 4 bases for J; bases not matched to a gene: 5. The germline CDR1 and CDR2 sequences are SGHTA and FQGNSA. CDR3 in amino acids: CASSSPGTSADTQYF. Written as DNA, the CDR3 is TGTGCCAGCAGCTCGCCCGGGACTAGCGCAGATACGCAGTATTTT.

This rearrangement joins TRBV19 to TRBJ1-5; 10 nucleotides align to TRBD1. V shed 6 bases and J 2 bases; nucleotides not matched to a gene: 7. CDR3 length equals 16 residues. Germline V gene data show CDR1 as LNHDA and CDR2 as SQIVND (reference sequence). The CDR3 spells CASRISGTGGNQPQHF. The DNA of the CDR3 is TGTGCCAGTAGGATCTCCGGGACAGGGGGCAATCAGCCCCAGCATTTT.

V is TRBV11-3 and J is TRBJ2-2; 9 bases are a match to TRBD1. In germline, CDR1 is SGHNT, CDR2 YENEEA. The trim removed 5 bases at V and 5 bases at J, leaving 6 bases unmatched. The CDR3 is made up of 15 amino acids. CDR3 in DNA: TGTGCCAGCAGCGGACAGGGGACACGAACCGGGGAGCTGTTTTTT. Its protein product is CASSGQGTRTGELFF.

This clone was found once. The chain employs TRBV6-2 or TRBV6-3 and TRBJ2-5; no reliable D call. The V end was cut by 4 bases, the J end by 4 bases, with 4 bases between. The CDR3 is 11 residues long. Germline V CDR1 and CDR2: MNHEY, SVGEGT. The CDR3 coding sequence is TGTGCCAGCAGTTTCCGAGAGACCCAGTACTTC. It is translated as CASSFRETQYF.

This clone has only one observation. J is TRBJ1-4 and V is TRBV5-8; D call uncertain. The germline V and J ends were trimmed by 4 bases and 10 bases, with 8 bases remaining between them. CDR1 is SGHTS and CDR2 is YDEGEE in the germline V gene. The CDR3 contains 11 residues. CDR3 loop: CASSPDRKLFF. The CDR3 coding sequence is TGTGCCAGCAGCCCCGATAGAAAACTGTTTTTT.

The V call is TRBV28, the J call TRBJ2-7; 9 nucleotides line up with TRBD1. The CDR3 totals 13 residues. Trimming at V came to 8 bases and at J to 6 bases, leaving 8 bases not matched to a gene. Germline assignment: CDR1 MDHEN and CDR2 SYDVKM. Here the CDR3 DNA reads TGTGCCAGCGGTTCGGGACAGGGTCGCGAGCAGTACTTC. This gives the protein CASGSGQGREQYF.

The rearrangement links TRBV6-5 to TRBJ1-1; TRBD1 agrees at 8 bases. Germline loops: CDR1 MNHEY, CDR2 SVGAGI. The J segment lost 6 bases and the V segment lost 6 bases, leaving 6 bases of the junction unmatched. This CDR3 has 13 amino acids. The CDR3 protein is CASRGAGGSEAFF. The CDR3 DNA is TGTGCCAGCAGAGGTGCAGGGGGCTCTGAAGCTTTCTTT.

The chain combines TRBV5-1 with TRBJ1-1; 9 bases line up with TRBD1. The CDR3 is 15 residues long. Germline CDR1 is SGHRS and CDR2 is YFSETQ. V was clipped by 7 bases and J by 2 bases; unmatched bases: 9. The CDR3 loop is CASQQGALSNTEAFF. The CDR3 DNA reads as TGCGCCAGCCAACAGGGGGCGCTGTCAAACACTGAAGCTTTCTTT.

V is TRBV2 and J is TRBJ1-6, with D maybe TRBD1 (5 bases). The CDR3 has 13 residues. The germline V gene encodes CDR1 SNHLY and CDR2 FYNNEI. V was clipped by 3 bases and J by 8 bases, with 8 bases between them. CDR3 sequence: CASSDAGDSPLHF. CDR3 DNA: TGTGCCAGCAGTGATGCGGGGGATTCACCCCTCCACTTT.

The rearrangement links TRBV5-1 to TRBJ2-1; 9 positions agree with TRBD2. Trimming cost V 0 bases and J 4 bases; bases outside gene matches: 5. The CDR3 consists of 16 residues. In germline, CDR1 is SGHRS, CDR2 YFSETQ. The CDR3 reads CASSLGRREGYNEQFF. The CDR3 DNA reads TGCGCCAGCAGCTTGGGGCGGCGGGAGGGATACAATGAGCAGTTCTTC.

A single count supports this clone. The chain has TRBV3-1 (or the pseudogene TRBV3-2) and TRBJ1-1; 10 bases map to TRBD1. Trimming cost V 3 bases and J 1 base; bases outside gene matches: 5. Germline V gives CDR1 LGHDT, CDR2 YNNKEL (reference sequence). This CDR3 is built from 16 residues. Here the CDR3 reads CASSHRWTGGNTEAFF. DNA for the CDR3: TGTGCCAGCAGCCATCGATGGACAGGGGGGAACACTGAAGCTTTCTTT.

The chain combines TRBV15 with TRBJ2-1, with D perhaps TRBD2 (5 bases). CDR1 is LNHNV, CDR2 YYDKDF, per germline (reference sequence). This CDR3 has 14 residues. V dropped 8 bases and J dropped 0 bases, with 11 bases sitting between them. The CDR3 is CATATGSSYNEQFF. The CDR3 DNA follows: TGTGCCACCGCAACGGGGAGCTCCTACAATGAGCAGTTCTTC.

The chain has TRBV7-9 and TRBJ1-6, with D possibly being TRBD1 (5 bases). Germline lookup yields CDR1 SEHNR and CDR2 FQNEAQ (reference sequence). The CDR3 totals 16 residues. V shed 0 bases and J shed 9 bases, with 15 bases lying between them. CDR3 region: CASSLAGGTNISPLHF. DNA for the CDR3: TGTGCCAGCAGCTTAGCTGGGGGGACCAATATTTCACCCCTCCACTTT.

The chain carries TRBV5-1 and TRBJ1-2; 10 bases match TRBD1. This CDR3 contains 15 residues. Germline CDR1 reads SGHRS; CDR2 reads YFSETQ. Losses at the gene ends were 0 bases for V and 3 bases for J; bases not matched to a gene: 2. The DNA of the CDR3 is TGCGCCAGCAGCTTGGGGGACAGGGGCCACTATGGCTACACCTTC. As protein: CASSLGDRGHYGYTF. Full variable domain (remainder filled in from reference TRBV5-1 and TRBJ1-2): KAGVTQTPRYLIKTRGQQVTLSCSPISGHRSVSWYQQTPGQGLQFLFEYFSETQRNKGNFPGRFSGRQFSNSRSEMNVSTLELGDSALYLCASSLGDRGHYGYTFGSGTRLTVV.